This TCR beta chain was identified during a study of shared clonotypes between healthy human individuals. Overall study: Per-donor plates numbered three CD4 naive, three CD4 memory, two CD8 naive and one CD8 memory. Broader study findings: Generation probability values for non-shared clonotypes were lower than those for clonotypes shared by all four donors. At large depth, rarefaction still showed sorted-subset sequencing to be incomplete.

The table came from immunoSEQ multiplex PCR; TCRdb's copy has only in-frame clones and leaves some out. Here the sample spans 2 million to 2.5 million clones, 80% to 95% being singletons. With respect to this clone: Its antigen is not identified.

The germline V gene encodes CDR1 MDHEN and CDR2 SYDVKM. The V end lost 6 bases, the J end lost 3 bases, and 8 bases lay between the germline ends. The CDR3 is 12 amino acids. Splitting of CD4+ cells produced CD45RA+ naive and CD45RA-negative memory subsets. The specimen was naive CD4+ T cells from PBMCs. Specified subset: CD45RA+ positively selected. This TCR derives from a man younger than 30 in good health. Some clones in this sample may be carry-over from other donors' samples. The chain links TRBV28 to TRBJ1-1; a possible D gene is TRBD1 (5 bases). The CDR3 region has the DNA TGTGCCAGCAGACTCAGGGACACTGAAGCTTTCTTT. Translating gives CASRLRDTEAFF.